This TCR beta chain was obtained from a study of blood T cells in healthy people across ages. PCR was performed a second time for roughly 7 to 11 cycles using a sample-barcoded 5' primer and a J-beta primer mix. Each CDR3 protein is one row after TCRdb ran MiXCR on the 5' RACE reads. The table lists 650,000 to 1,000,000 distinct CDR3 sequences, about 36% of them singletons. This clonotype was seen a few times. There were healthy Caucasian individuals from Russia, aged roughly 6 to 90, serving as donors. Peripheral blood from each donor was collected in a volume of roughly 9.2 milliliters. Germline lookup yields CDR1 DFQATT and CDR2 SNEGSKA (reference sequence). CDR3 size: 16 residues. The V end lost 0 bases, the J end lost 4 bases, and 16 bases lay between the germline ends.

The sequence was collected from a man in his late teens or twenties in good health. Sequencing was done on a sample of blood. This chain uses TRBV20-1 with TRBJ1-5; D not certain. The CDR3 here is CSAREGGAVLNQPQHF. CDR3 DNA: TGCAGTGCTAGAGAGGGAGGCGCGGTCCTTAATCAGCCCCAGCATTTT.